What follows are 14 T cell receptor beta chains derived from one specimen sequenced in a study of blood T cell repertoires in COVID-19 (dated by TCRdb to the early 2020s). The library was generated by the immunoSEQ multiplex PCR assay. The immuneACCESS repertoire file appears here via TCRdb, limited to in-frame rearrangements. These files lack a portion of the clones; in checked studies, under half of the deficit traces to unresolved V genes, and the cause of the others is not known. The sample contains about 260,000 clones, 80% to 90% of them found a single time. Approximately 4% of the sample comes from the top ten. Sequencing was performed on PBMCs or T cells enriched from blood (not recorded which). These TCRs come from a woman aged 25 to 39 with acute COVID-19.

This sequence joins TRBV5-1 and TRBJ2-3; TRBD2 might be the D (7 bases). Germline CDR1 SGHRS, CDR2 YFSETQ. Deletions cut 4 bases from V and 0 bases from J, with 12 bases between. This CDR3 spans 15 amino acids. CDR3 sequence: CASSTRGASTDTQYF. Written as DNA, the CDR3 is TGCGCCAGCAGCACCCGGGGGGCTAGCACAGATACGCAGTATTTT. The full variable domain, with the rest looked up from reference TRBV5-1 and TRBJ2-3, is KAGVTQTPRYLIKTRGQQVTLSCSPISGHRSVSWYQQTPGQGLQFLFEYFSETQRNKGNFPGRFSGRQFSNSRSEMNVSTLELGDSALYLCASSTRGASTDTQYFGPGTRLTVL.

The chain is built from TRBV19 and TRBJ2-2, with 7 nucleotides matching TRBD1. There are 15 residues in the CDR3. Germline V CDR1 and CDR2: LNHDA, SQIVND (reference sequence). J was trimmed by 4 bases and V by 3 bases; bases with no gene match: 5. CDR3 region: CASSIAAGGTGELFF. Here the CDR3 DNA reads TGTGCCAGTAGTATCGCGGCAGGGGGCACCGGGGAGCTGTTTTTT.

This clone was counted once. The CDR3 DNA reads as TGTGCCAGCAGTTTTCTACTAGCGGGAGGGCCTTTTTACAATGAGCAGTTCTTC. As protein: CASSFLLAGGPFYNEQFF. The chain employs TRBV28 and TRBJ2-1, with 13 bases identical to TRBD2. Germline V gene data show CDR1 as MDHEN and CDR2 as SYDVKM. With 3 bases clipped from V and 4 bases from J, the junction kept 9 bases outside the gene matches. The CDR3 has 18 amino acids.

The chain combines TRBV27 with TRBJ2-1; the match to TRBD2 covers 7 bases. The V and J ends lost 9 bases and 5 bases, in that order; junction bases with no gene match: 13. This CDR3 is built from 15 residues. Germline V gene data show CDR1 as MNHEY and CDR2 as SMNVEV (reference sequence). CDR3 in DNA: TGTGCCAGTCAACTATTGGGGGGGGAGGACAATGAGCAGTTCTTC. It encodes CASQLLGGEDNEQFF.

This chain joins TRBV9 and TRBJ2-7, with D maybe TRBD2 (6 bases). The CDR3 totals 15 residues. V lost 3 bases to trimming and J lost 7 bases, with 20 bases between them. Germline V gene lookup returns CDR1 SGDLS and CDR2 YYNGEE. CDR3 loop: CASSAHGGAQEEQYF. The CDR3 DNA reads TGTGCCAGCAGCGCCCACGGAGGGGCCCAGGAGGAGCAGTACTTC. Complete variable domain (other parts from reference TRBV9 and TRBJ2-7): DSGVTQTPKHLITATGQRVTLRCSPRSGDLSVYWYQQSLDQGLQFLIQYYNGEERAKGNILERFSAQQFPDLHSELNLSSLELGDSALYFCASSAHGGAQEEQYFGPGTRLTVT.

In this sample, this clone turned up a few times. The chain is built from TRBV7-9 and TRBJ2-7, with D possibly TRBD1 on 6 matching bases. The CDR3 covers 14 residues. V lost 3 bases and J 2 bases, leaving 11 bases between the germline ends. Germline-derived CDR1 and CDR2 are SEHNR and FQNEAQ (reference sequence). In DNA, the CDR3 is TGTGCCAGCAGCTTGGGGACATATCCCTACGAGCAGTACTTC. This translates into CASSLGTYPYEQYF.

V gene TRBV5-8 combines with J gene TRBJ1-5; D unclear. The germline CDR1 and CDR2 sequences are SGHTS and YDEGEE. The V end was cut by 0 bases, the J end by 2 bases, with 12 bases between. The CDR3 covers 16 residues. As DNA, the CDR3 is TGTGCCAGCAGCTTGGGGTCCCAAGCCGGCAATCAGCCCCAGCATTTT. Its protein is CASSLGSQAGNQPQHF. The full variable domain, rest sourced from reference TRBV5-8 and TRBJ1-5, is EAGVTQSPTHLIKTRGQQATLRCSPISGHTSVYWYQQALGLGLQFLLWYDEGEERNRGNFPPRFSGRQFPNYSSELNVNALELEDSALYLCASSLGSQAGNQPQHFGDGTRLSIL.

This clone turned up a few times. The chain carries TRBV7-9 and TRBJ2-7; TRBD1 matches 7 bases. CDR3 size: 15 residues. Trimming at V came to 2 bases and at J to 7 bases, leaving 11 bases not matched to a gene. Germline V gene lookup returns CDR1 SEHNR and CDR2 FQNEAQ (reference sequence). The CDR3 region is CASSLIGTGEEEQYF. In nucleotides, the CDR3 is TGTGCCAGCAGCTTAATAGGTACAGGGGAAGAGGAGCAGTACTTC.

This chain links TRBV6-5 with TRBJ1-5; no clear D. V gave up 8 bases and J gave up 0 bases, with 11 bases separating them. Per germline, CDR1 MNHEY and CDR2 SVGAGI. The CDR3 length is 14 residues. The CDR3 loop reads CASEAPYSNQPQHF. The CDR3 DNA is TGTGCCAGCGAGGCACCTTATAGCAATCAGCCCCAGCATTTT.

The table lists this clone with a count of one. This chain links TRBV5-4 with TRBJ2-5, with a possible D match to TRBD2 (5 bases). The CDR3 sequence is 16 residues long. Germline V CDR1 and CDR2: SGHNT, YYREEE (reference sequence). Trimming shortened V by 4 bases and J by 1 base, and 17 bases separated the two germline ends. CDR3 loop: CASSLTGRVLQETQYF. CDR3 in DNA: TGTGCCAGCAGCCTGACTGGGCGGGTGCTCCAAGAGACCCAGTACTTC.

This chain joins TRBV11-3 and TRBJ1-1; D might be TRBD1 (5 bases). Trimming removed 4 bases at V and 4 bases at J, with 10 bases between. The V gene's germline CDR1 is SGHNT and CDR2 YENEEA. The CDR3 runs 13 residues. For the CDR3, the DNA is TGTGCCAGCAGCTCAGGGTTCGGCACTGAAGCTTTCTTT. This codes for CASSSGFGTEAFF.

V usage is TRBV19 and J usage is TRBJ1-1; a weak D match, TRBD1 (6 bases). The CDR3 length is 12 residues. Germline V CDR1 and CDR2: LNHDA, SQIVND (reference sequence). V lost 9 bases to trimming and J lost 4 bases, with 12 bases between them. The CDR3 bases are TGTGCCAGCGGGTGGGGGCTCACTGAAGCTTTCTTT. Translating gives CASGWGLTEAFF.

J is TRBJ1-2 and V is TRBV30; the match to TRBD1 covers 8 bases. Germline CDR1 reads GTSNPN; CDR2 reads SVGIG (reference sequence). The CDR3 spans 13 residues. The V gene end was trimmed by 0 bases and the J gene end by 8 bases; junction bases not matched to a gene: 5. This CDR3 reads CAWSVQGVGGYTF. In nucleotides, the CDR3 is TGTGCCTGGAGTGTACAGGGGGTTGGCGGCTACACCTTC.

The J gene is TRBJ2-1, the V gene TRBV14; tentatively, D is TRBD2 (6 bases). Germline lookup yields CDR1 SGHDN and CDR2 FVKESK. The CDR3 sequence is 18 residues long. The V end lost 0 bases, the J end lost 1 base, and 16 bases lay between the germline ends. CDR3 DNA: TGTGCCAGCAGCCAAGATAGACGTGGCGGGAAGTCCTACAATGAGCAGTTCTTC. It encodes CASSQDRRGGKSYNEQFF.